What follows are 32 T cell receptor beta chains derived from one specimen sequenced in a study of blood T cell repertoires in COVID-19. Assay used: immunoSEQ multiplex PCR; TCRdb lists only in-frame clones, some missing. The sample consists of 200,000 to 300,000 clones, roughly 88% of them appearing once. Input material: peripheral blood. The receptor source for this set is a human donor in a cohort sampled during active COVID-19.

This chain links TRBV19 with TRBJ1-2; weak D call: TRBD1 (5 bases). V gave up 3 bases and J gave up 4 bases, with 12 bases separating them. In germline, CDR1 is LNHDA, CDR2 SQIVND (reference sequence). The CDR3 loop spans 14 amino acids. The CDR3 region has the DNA TGTGCCAGTAGTATCCCGACAGAGATCTATGGCTACACCTTC. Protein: CASSIPTEIYGYTF.

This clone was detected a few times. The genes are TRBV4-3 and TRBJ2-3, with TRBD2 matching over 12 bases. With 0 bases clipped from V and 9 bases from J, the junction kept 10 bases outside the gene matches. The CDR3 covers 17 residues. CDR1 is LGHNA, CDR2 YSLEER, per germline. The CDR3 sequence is CASSQDPPSGGVDTQYF. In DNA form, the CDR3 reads TGCGCCAGCAGCCAAGACCCCCCTAGCGGGGGGGTTGACACGCAGTATTTT.

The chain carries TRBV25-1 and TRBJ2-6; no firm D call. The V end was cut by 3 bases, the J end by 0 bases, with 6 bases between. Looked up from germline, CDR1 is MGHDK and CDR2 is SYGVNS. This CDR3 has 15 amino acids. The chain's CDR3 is CASSDSFSGANVLTF. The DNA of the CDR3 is TGTGCCAGCAGTGATTCGTTCTCTGGGGCCAACGTCCTGACTTTC. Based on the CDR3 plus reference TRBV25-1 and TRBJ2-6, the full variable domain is EADIYQTPRYLVIGTGKKITLECSQTMGHDKMYWYQQDPGMELHLIHYSYGVNSTEKGDLSSESTVSRIRTEHFPLTLESARPSHTSQYLCASSDSFSGANVLTFGAGSRLTVL.

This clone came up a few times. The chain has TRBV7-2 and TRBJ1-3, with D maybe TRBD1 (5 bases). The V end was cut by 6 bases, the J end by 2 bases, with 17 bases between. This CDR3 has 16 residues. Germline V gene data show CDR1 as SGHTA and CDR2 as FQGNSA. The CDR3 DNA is TGTGCCAGCAGAACCTCAGGGTTCTCAGCTGGAAACACCATATATTTT. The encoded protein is CASRTSGFSAGNTIYF.

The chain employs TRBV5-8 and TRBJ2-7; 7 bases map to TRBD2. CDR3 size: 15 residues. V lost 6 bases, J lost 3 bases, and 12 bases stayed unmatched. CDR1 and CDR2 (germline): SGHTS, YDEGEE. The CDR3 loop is CASTLMRGGRYEQYF. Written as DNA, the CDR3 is TGTGCCAGCACCCTCATGCGCGGGGGACGCTACGAGCAGTACTTC.

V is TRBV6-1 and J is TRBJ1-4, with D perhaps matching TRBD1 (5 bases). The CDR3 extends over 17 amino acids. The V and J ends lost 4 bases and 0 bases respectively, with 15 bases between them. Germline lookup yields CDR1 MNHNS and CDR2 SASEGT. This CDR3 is CASSAGAGFATNEKLFF. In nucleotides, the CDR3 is TGTGCCAGCAGTGCTGGGGCAGGGTTCGCAACTAATGAAAAACTGTTTTTT.

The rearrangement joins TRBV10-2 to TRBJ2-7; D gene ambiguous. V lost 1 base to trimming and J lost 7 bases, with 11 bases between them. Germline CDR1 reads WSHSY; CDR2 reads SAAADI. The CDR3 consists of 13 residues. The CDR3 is CASSELGPGEQYF. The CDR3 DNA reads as TGCGCCAGCAGTGAGTTGGGCCCAGGTGAGCAGTACTTC.

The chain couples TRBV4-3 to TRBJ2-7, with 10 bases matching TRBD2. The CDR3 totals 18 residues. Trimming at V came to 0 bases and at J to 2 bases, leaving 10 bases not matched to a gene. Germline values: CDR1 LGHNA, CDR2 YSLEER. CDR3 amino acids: CASSQDGLAGDLPYEQYF. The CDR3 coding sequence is TGCGCCAGCAGCCAAGATGGCCTAGCGGGGGACCTACCCTACGAGCAGTACTTC.

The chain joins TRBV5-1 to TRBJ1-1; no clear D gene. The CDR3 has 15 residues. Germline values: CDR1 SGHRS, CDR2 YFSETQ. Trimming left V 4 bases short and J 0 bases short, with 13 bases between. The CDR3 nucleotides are TGCGCCAGCAGCGTGGACGGGATGATGAACACTGAAGCTTTCTTT. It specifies CASSVDGMMNTEAFF.

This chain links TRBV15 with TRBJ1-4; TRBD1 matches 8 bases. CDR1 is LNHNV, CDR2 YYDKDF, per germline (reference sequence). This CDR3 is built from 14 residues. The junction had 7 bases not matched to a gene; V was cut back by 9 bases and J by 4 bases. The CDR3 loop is CATQQGADNEKLFF. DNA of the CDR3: TGTGCCACTCAGCAGGGGGCTGATAATGAAAAACTGTTTTTT.

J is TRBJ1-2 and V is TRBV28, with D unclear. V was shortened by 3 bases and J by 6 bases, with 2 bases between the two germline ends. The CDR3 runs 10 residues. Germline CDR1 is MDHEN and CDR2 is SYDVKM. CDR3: CASSFNGYTF. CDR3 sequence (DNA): TGTGCCAGCAGTTTTAATGGCTACACCTTC.

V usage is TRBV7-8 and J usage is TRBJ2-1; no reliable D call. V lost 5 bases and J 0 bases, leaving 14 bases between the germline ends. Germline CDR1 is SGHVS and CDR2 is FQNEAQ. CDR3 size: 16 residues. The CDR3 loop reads CASSRQASSSYNEQFF. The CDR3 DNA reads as TGTGCCAGCAGCCGCCAAGCATCGAGCTCCTACAATGAGCAGTTCTTC.

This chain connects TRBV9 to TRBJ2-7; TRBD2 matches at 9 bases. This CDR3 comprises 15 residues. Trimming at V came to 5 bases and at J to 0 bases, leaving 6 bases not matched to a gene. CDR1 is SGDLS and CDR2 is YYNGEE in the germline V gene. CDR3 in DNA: TGTGCCAGCAGTCGACTAGCGGCCAGCTCCTACGAGCAGTACTTC. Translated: CASSRLAASSYEQYF.

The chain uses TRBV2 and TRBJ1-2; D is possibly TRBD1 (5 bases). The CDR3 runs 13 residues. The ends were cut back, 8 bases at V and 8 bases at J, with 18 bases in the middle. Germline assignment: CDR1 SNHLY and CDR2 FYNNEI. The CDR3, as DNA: TGTGCCAGCGACCCAGAAGGGGTGAGGGGCTACACCTTC. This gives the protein CASDPEGVRGYTF.

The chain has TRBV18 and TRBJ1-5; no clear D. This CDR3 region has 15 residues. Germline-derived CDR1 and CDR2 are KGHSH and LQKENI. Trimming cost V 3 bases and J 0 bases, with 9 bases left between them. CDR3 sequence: CASSPSTGSNQPQHF. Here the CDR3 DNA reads TGTGCCAGCTCACCCTCGACGGGTAGCAATCAGCCCCAGCATTTT.

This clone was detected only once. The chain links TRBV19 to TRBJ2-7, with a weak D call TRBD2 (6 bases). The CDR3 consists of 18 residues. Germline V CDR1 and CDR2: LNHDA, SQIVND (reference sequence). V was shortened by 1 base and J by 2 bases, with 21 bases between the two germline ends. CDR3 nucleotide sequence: TGTGCCAGTAGTATAGGTCCCCCCTATGAGGGAGGTGCCTACGAGCAGTACTTC. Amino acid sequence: CASSIGPPYEGGAYEQYF.

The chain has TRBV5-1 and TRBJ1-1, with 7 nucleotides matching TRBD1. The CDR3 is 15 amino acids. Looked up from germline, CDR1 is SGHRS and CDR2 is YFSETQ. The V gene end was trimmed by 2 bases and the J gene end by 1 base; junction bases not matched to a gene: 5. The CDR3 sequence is CASSFRTGRNTEAFF. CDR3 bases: TGCGCCAGCAGCTTCCGGACAGGCCGGAACACTGAAGCTTTCTTT.

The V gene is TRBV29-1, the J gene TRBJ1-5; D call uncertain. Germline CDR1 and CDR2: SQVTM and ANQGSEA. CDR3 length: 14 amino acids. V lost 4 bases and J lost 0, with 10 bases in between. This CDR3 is CSVGSSSSNQPQHF. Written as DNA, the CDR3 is TGCAGCGTTGGGAGTAGCAGTAGCAATCAGCCCCAGCATTTT.

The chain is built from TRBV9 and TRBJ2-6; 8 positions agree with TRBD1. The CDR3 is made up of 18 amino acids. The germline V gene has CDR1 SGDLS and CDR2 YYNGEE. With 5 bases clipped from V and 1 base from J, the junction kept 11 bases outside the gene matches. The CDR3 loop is CASSYRDRPLSGANVLTF. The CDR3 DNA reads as TGTGCCAGCAGTTACCGGGACAGGCCGCTATCTGGGGCCAACGTCCTGACTTTC.

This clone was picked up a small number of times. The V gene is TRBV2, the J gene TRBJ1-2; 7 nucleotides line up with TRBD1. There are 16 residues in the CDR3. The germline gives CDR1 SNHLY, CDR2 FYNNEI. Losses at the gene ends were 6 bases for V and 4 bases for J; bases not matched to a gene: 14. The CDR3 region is CASRPFTGAPSYGYTF. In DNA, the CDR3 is TGTGCCAGCAGGCCTTTTACAGGGGCCCCTAGCTATGGCTACACCTTC.

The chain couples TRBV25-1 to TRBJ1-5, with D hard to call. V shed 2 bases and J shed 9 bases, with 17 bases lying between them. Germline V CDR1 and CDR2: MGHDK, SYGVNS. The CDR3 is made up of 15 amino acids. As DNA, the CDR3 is TGTGCCAGCAGTGAAGGAGGGCCTCAAAGTTGGCCCCAGCATTTT. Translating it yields CASSEGGPQSWPQHF.

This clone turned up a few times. The CDR3 here is CASSQEYRTPRFSGNTIYF. CDR3 sequence (DNA): TGTGCCAGCAGCCAAGAATACAGAACCCCACGTTTCTCTGGAAACACCATATATTTT. This rearrangement joins TRBV3-1 (or the pseudogene TRBV3-2) to TRBJ1-3; D is undetermined. The CDR3 runs to 19 residues. V was cut by 0 bases and J by 0 bases, with 18 bases left in between. CDR1 LGHDT and CDR2 YNNKEL come from the germline V gene (reference sequence).

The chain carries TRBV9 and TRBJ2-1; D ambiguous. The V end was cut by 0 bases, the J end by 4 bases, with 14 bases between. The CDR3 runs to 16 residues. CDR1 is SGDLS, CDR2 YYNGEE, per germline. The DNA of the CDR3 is TGTGCCAGCAGCGTAGTTCCAGTAGCTGGTTACAATGAGCAGTTCTTC. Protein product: CASSVVPVAGYNEQFF. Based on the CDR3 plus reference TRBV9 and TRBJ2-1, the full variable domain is DSGVTQTPKHLITATGQRVTLRCSPRSGDLSVYWYQQSLDQGLQFLIQYYNGEERAKGNILERFSAQQFPDLHSELNLSSLELGDSALYFCASSVVPVAGYNEQFFGPGTRLTVL.

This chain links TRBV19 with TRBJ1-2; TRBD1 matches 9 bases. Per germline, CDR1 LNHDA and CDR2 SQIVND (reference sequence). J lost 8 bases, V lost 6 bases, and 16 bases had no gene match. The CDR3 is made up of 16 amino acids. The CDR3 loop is CASRGHRGRRGEGYTF. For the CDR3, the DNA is TGTGCCAGTAGAGGCCACAGGGGGCGCCGCGGTGAGGGCTACACCTTC.

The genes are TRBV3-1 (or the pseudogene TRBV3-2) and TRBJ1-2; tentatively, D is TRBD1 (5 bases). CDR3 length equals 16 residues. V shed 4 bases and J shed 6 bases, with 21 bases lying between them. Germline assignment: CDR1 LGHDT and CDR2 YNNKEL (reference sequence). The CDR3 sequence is CASSPQLVSTADGYTF. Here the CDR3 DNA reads TGTGCCAGCAGCCCCCAGTTAGTTTCGACAGCCGATGGCTACACCTTC.

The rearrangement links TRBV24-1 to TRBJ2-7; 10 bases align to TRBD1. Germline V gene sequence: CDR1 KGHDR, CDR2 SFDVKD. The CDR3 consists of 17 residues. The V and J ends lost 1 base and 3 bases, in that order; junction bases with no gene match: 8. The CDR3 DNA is TGTGCCACCAGTGATTTACAGGGACAGGGGCAAAGCTACGAGCAGTACTTC. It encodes CATSDLQGQGQSYEQYF.

Here the CDR3 reads CASSLFTGKDTNYGYTF. The CDR3 DNA follows: TGCGCCAGCAGCTTGTTCACAGGGAAAGATACTAACTATGGCTACACCTTC. V and J are TRBV5-1 and TRBJ1-2, with D possibly being TRBD1 (6 bases). CDR1 and CDR2 from the germline V gene are SGHRS and YFSETQ. This CDR3 is built from 17 residues. V lost 1 base and J 0 bases, leaving 16 bases between the germline ends.

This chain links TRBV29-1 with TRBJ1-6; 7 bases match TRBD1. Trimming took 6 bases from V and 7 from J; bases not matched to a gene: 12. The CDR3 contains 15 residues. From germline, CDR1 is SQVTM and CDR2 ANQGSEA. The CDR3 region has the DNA TGCAGCGTCATCGAGGGGTGGGACAGCAATTCACCCCTCCACTTT. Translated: CSVIEGWDSNSPLHF.

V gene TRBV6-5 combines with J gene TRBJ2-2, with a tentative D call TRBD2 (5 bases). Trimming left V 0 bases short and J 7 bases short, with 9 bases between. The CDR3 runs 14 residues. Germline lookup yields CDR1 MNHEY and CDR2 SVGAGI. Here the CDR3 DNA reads TGTGCCAGCAGTTACTCGGAGGAAGGCGGGGAGCTGTTTTTT. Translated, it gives CASSYSEEGGELFF.

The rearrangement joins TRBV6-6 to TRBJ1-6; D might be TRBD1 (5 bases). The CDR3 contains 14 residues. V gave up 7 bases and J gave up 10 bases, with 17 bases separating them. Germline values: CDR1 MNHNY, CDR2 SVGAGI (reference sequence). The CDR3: CASISGTYSSPLHF. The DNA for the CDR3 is TGTGCCAGCATCAGCGGGACTTATTCCTCACCCCTCCACTTT.

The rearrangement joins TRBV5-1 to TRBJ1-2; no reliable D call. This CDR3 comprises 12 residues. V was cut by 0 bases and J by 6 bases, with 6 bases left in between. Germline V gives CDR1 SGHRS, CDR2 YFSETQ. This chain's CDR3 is CASSLGADGYTF. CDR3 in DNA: TGCGCCAGCAGCTTGGGAGCGGATGGCTACACCTTC. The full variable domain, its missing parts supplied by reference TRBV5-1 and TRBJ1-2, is KAGVTQTPRYLIKTRGQQVTLSCSPISGHRSVSWYQQTPGQGLQFLFEYFSETQRNKGNFPGRFSGRQFSNSRSEMNVSTLELGDSALYLCASSLGADGYTFGSGTRLTVV.

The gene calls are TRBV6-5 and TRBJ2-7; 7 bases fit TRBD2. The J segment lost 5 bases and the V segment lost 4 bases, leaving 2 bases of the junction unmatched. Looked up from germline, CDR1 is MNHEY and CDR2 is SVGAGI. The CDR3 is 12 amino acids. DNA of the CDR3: TGTGCCAGCAGTTCGGGGAGGGACGAGCAGTACTTC. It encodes CASSSGRDEQYF.